These 19 T cell receptor beta chains share one sample of origin, sequenced in a study of shared clonotypes between healthy human individuals. Here immunoSEQ multiplex PCR was the method, and the copy in TCRdb shows in-frame clones only, minus some. Among some 500,000 clones listed, 79% were seen once. The sequencing input was PBMCs. The receptors originated from a woman aged 40 to 50 in good health. Some clones in this sample may be carry-over from other donors' samples.

There are a few counts of this clone. The chain uses TRBV11-2 and TRBJ1-5; 7 positions match TRBD1. Looked up from germline, CDR1 is SGHAT and CDR2 is FQNNGV. The CDR3 is 15 amino acids. Trimming removed 5 bases from V and 6 bases from J; junction bases left unmatched: 10. The CDR3 sequence is CASSHGTDISQPQHF. The CDR3 nucleotides are TGTGCCAGCAGCCACGGGACAGATATTTCTCAGCCCCAGCATTTT.

The gene calls are TRBV2 and TRBJ2-3; no clear D gene. V was cut by 7 bases and J by 2 bases, with 10 bases left in between. Germline values: CDR1 SNHLY, CDR2 FYNNEI. The CDR3 totals 13 residues. The chain's CDR3 is CASTRKNTDTQYF. DNA of the CDR3: TGTGCCAGCACCCGAAAGAACACAGATACGCAGTATTTT. Based on the CDR3 plus reference TRBV2 and TRBJ2-3, the full variable domain is EPEVTQTPSHQVTQMGQEVILRCVPISNHLYFYWYRQILGQKVEFLVSFYNNEISEKSEIFDDQFSVERPDGSNFTLKIRSTKLEDSAMYFCASTRKNTDTQYFGPGTRLTVL.

The rearrangement uses TRBV30 and TRBJ2-7; maybe TRBD2 (6 bases). Trimming shortened V by 0 bases and J by 4 bases, and 16 bases separated the two germline ends. Germline lookup yields CDR1 GTSNPN and CDR2 SVGIG (reference sequence). The CDR3 sequence is 15 residues long. This CDR3 reads CAWSVELALGYEQYF. CDR3 DNA sequence: TGTGCCTGGAGTGTTGAACTAGCCTTGGGATACGAGCAGTACTTC.

V and J are TRBV9 and TRBJ2-3, with D possibly being TRBD2 (6 bases). Germline-derived CDR1 and CDR2 are SGDLS and YYNGEE. Trimming took off 0 bases at V and 3 bases at J, with 11 bases between the two ends. The CDR3 loop spans 15 amino acids. Here the CDR3 DNA reads TGTGCCAGCAGCGTAGGGGGCGGGGATACAGATACGCAGTATTTT. Translating gives CASSVGGGDTDTQYF.

The chain joins TRBV28 to TRBJ1-4; D gene uncertain. The germline CDR1 and CDR2 sequences are MDHEN and SYDVKM. The V end lost 4 bases, the J end lost 4 bases, and 13 bases lay between the germline ends. The CDR3 spans 15 residues. The CDR3 nucleotides are TGTGCCAGCAGTTGGGCCGGGAGGAATAATGAAAAACTGTTTTTT. This gives the protein CASSWAGRNNEKLFF.

The rearrangement links TRBV7-3 to TRBJ1-2; no clear D. The CDR3 runs to 14 residues. From germline, CDR1 is SGHTA and CDR2 FQGTGA. The V end lost 4 bases, the J end lost 4 bases, and 13 bases lay between the germline ends. The CDR3 DNA follows: TGTGCCAGCAGCTCCTCTGCGGGATCCTATGGCTACACCTTC. It translates to CASSSSAGSYGYTF. The whole variable domain, remainder taken from reference TRBV7-3 and TRBJ1-2, is GAGVSQTPSNKVTEKGKYVELRCDPISGHTALYWYRQSLGQGPEFLIYFQGTGAADDSGLPNDRFFAVRPEGSVSTLKIQRTERGDSAVYLCASSSSAGSYGYTFGSGTRLTVV.

The chain uses TRBV7-2 and TRBJ2-7; a weak D match, TRBD1 (5 bases). With 5 bases removed from V and 3 bases from J, the gap between germline ends came to 8 bases. The V gene's germline CDR1 is SGHTA and CDR2 FQGNSA. This CDR3 is built from 12 residues. The CDR3 loop is CASSVTGYEQYF. CDR3 nucleotides: TGTGCCAGCAGCGTCACAGGCTACGAGCAGTACTTC.

This chain links TRBV7-8 with TRBJ1-2, with D perhaps matching TRBD1 (6 bases). V lost 1 base and J lost 4, with 16 bases in between. This CDR3 is 16 amino acids long. The germline gives CDR1 SGHVS, CDR2 FQNEAQ. DNA of the CDR3: TGTGCCAGCAGCTTAGGGTGGGCAGGGGAGGGCTATGGCTACACCTTC. This gives the protein CASSLGWAGEGYGYTF.

This clone has only a few counts. The V gene is TRBV7-2, the J gene TRBJ1-1; D remains unclear. Trimming cost V 2 bases and J 5 bases, with 12 bases left between them. CDR3 length: 14 residues. Germline assignment: CDR1 SGHTA and CDR2 FQGNSA. The CDR3 DNA follows: TGTGCCAGCAGCTTATCTCGACGGACTACTGAAGCTTTCTTT. Residues: CASSLSRRTTEAFF.

The V gene is TRBV6-5, the J gene TRBJ2-5, with D maybe TRBD2 (6 bases). Trimming left V 6 bases short and J 1 base short, with 15 bases between. Germline lookup yields CDR1 MNHEY and CDR2 SVGAGI. This CDR3 has 15 residues. Here the CDR3 DNA reads TGTGCCAGCAGGAGATCCCCCGGGGGCCAAGAGACCCAGTACTTC. Amino acids: CASRRSPGGQETQYF.

The V gene is TRBV27, the J gene TRBJ2-7; no clear D gene. Germline V CDR1 and CDR2: MNHEY, SMNVEV (reference sequence). This CDR3 spans 14 amino acids. V was shortened by 2 bases and J by 6 bases, with 14 bases between the two germline ends. CDR3 sequence (DNA): TGTGCCAGCAGTTTACCGGGTCTGAGTGGCGAGCAGTACTTC. Translating it yields CASSLPGLSGEQYF.

The V gene is TRBV11-3, the J gene TRBJ2-1; a weak D match, TRBD1 (6 bases). Germline assignment: CDR1 SGHNT and CDR2 YENEEA. Trimming took 1 base from V and 9 from J, leaving 7 bases between them. The CDR3 has 12 amino acids. The CDR3 DNA is TGTGCCAGCAGCTTAGTGACAGGTGAGCAGTTCTTC. This codes for CASSLVTGEQFF.

The rearrangement links TRBV10-3 to TRBJ2-7, with 12 positions matching TRBD2. The junction had 7 bases not matched to a gene; V was cut back by 4 bases and J by 6 bases. The germline gives CDR1 ENHRY, CDR2 SYGVKD. The CDR3 spans 15 residues. The CDR3 nucleotides are TGTGCCATCAGTGCCGGACTAGCGGGACCCCTCGAGCAGTACTTC. Residues: CAISAGLAGPLEQYF.

This sequence joins TRBV30 and TRBJ1-2; tentatively, D is TRBD1 (6 bases). The CDR3 contains 11 residues. Germline CDR1 reads GTSNPN; CDR2 reads SVGIG (reference sequence). V shed 2 bases and J shed 7 bases, with 8 bases lying between them. In DNA form, the CDR3 reads TGTGCCTGGAGTCGAGGGGGTGGCTACACCTTC. As protein: CAWSRGGGYTF.

The chain is built from TRBV30 and TRBJ2-2; TRBD1 is a possible D gene (5 bases). V lost 0 bases and J lost 1, with 6 bases in between. The germline V gene encodes CDR1 GTSNPN and CDR2 SVGIG (reference sequence). CDR3 size: 14 residues. The DNA for the CDR3 is TGTGCCTGGAGTGTGGGGCGGAACACCGGGGAGCTGTTTTTT. Its protein product is CAWSVGRNTGELFF. The variable domain in full, completed from reference TRBV30 and TRBJ2-2, reads SQTIHQWPATLVQPVGSPLSLECTVEGTSNPNLYWYRQAAGRGLQLLFYSVGIGQISSEVPQNLSASRPQDRQFILSSKKLLLSDSGFYLCAWSVGRNTGELFFGEGSRLTVL.

V usage is TRBV7-9 and J usage is TRBJ2-3, with D possibly TRBD2 on 6 matching bases. V shed 5 bases and J shed 0 bases, with 9 bases lying between them. Germline CDR1 and CDR2: SEHNR and FQNEAQ (reference sequence). This CDR3 is built from 14 residues. CDR3 sequence (DNA): TGTGCCAGCAGCGGGACTCTCAGCACAGATACGCAGTATTTT. Translating it yields CASSGTLSTDTQYF.

The gene calls are TRBV7-8 and TRBJ1-5; no firm D call. CDR1 and CDR2 (germline): SGHVS, FQNEAQ. The CDR3 runs 16 residues. Trimming removed 5 bases from V and 0 bases from J, with 14 bases in between. The CDR3 protein is CASSPSRQLSNQPQHF. The CDR3 DNA reads TGTGCCAGCAGCCCATCACGACAACTTAGCAATCAGCCCCAGCATTTT.

Written as DNA, the CDR3 is TGTGCCAGCAAAAGCGGGAGTCAAGGAGATACGCAGTATTTT. This sequence encodes CASKSGSQGDTQYF. V usage is TRBV5-4 and J usage is TRBJ2-3; TRBD2 matches at 8 bases. Germline assignment: CDR1 SGHNT and CDR2 YYREEE (reference sequence). The CDR3 is 14 amino acids. Trimming cost V 6 bases and J 5 bases; bases outside gene matches: 8. The full variable domain, in which reference TRBV5-4 and TRBJ2-3 provide the parts outside the CDR3, is ETGVTQSPTHLIKTRGQQVTLRCSSQSGHNTVSWYQQALGQGPQFIFQYYREEENGRGNFPPRFSGLQFPNYSSELNVNALELDDSALYLCASKSGSQGDTQYFGPGTRLTVL.

This clone was observed at least ten times. V and J are TRBV9 and TRBJ2-1; D ambiguous. The CDR3 contains 13 residues. The germline V and J ends were trimmed by 2 bases and 4 bases, with 7 bases remaining between them. Per the germline V gene, CDR1 is SGDLS and CDR2 is YYNGEE. CDR3 DNA sequence: TGTGCCAGCAGCGTCCGAGATTACAATGAGCAGTTCTTC. As protein: CASSVRDYNEQFF.